The rows below give T cell receptor beta chains drawn from one sample of a study of cytomegalovirus exposure and HLA in healthy donors. Produced via immunoSEQ multiplex PCR; TCRdb's table is partial and in-frame only. The sample holds under 130,000 clones, about 13% seen once. The sequenced material came from PBMCs. The receptors stem from a man aged 40-50 years in good health and CMV-seropositive. The CDR3 runs from the conserved cysteine through the conserved F or W. A D gene is named only where the DNA matches it firmly. Some rows have no size entry. The others give once, few or many, or a class for an expanded clone.

v_call	j_call	clone_size	d_call	cdr3_aa	cdr3_nt
TRBV28	TRBJ2-1	NA	NA	CASSFFQGNSNEQFF	TGTGCCAGCAGTTTTTTTCAGGGAAATTCCAATGAGCAGTTCTTC
TRBV5-6	TRBJ2-1	few	NA	CASSSLTGELVGSYNEQFF	TGTGCCAGCAGCTCTTTGACGGGGGAACTAGTCGGCTCCTACAATGAGCAGTTCTTC
TRBV30	TRBJ2-7	NA	TRBD1	CASWDRTYEQYF	TGTGCCTCCTGGGACAGGACCTACGAGCAGTACTTC
TRBV7-9	TRBJ1-1	few	NA	CASRHVTGNTEAFF	TGTGCCAGCAGGCATGTGACAGGGAACACTGAAGCTTTCTTT
TRBV11-2	TRBJ2-7	NA	TRBD2	CASSPDSAGVSEQYF	TGTGCCAGCAGCCCCGACTCAGCGGGAGTGTCCGAGCAGTACTTC
TRBV30	TRBJ1-5	NA	NA	CAWSFDRDQPQHF	TGTGCCTGGAGTTTTGACAGAGATCAGCCCCAGCATTTT
TRBV5-4	TRBJ2-3	few	NA	CASRAPSTDTQYF	TGTGCCAGCAGAGCCCCGAGCACAGATACGCAGTATTTT
TRBV19	TRBJ2-3	NA	NA	CASSIRGRGASTDTQYF	TGTGCCAGTAGTATCAGGGGCCGAGGGGCTAGCACAGATACGCAGTATTTT
TRBV9	TRBJ1-1	few	TRBD1	CASSQDRATEAFF	TGTGCCAGCAGCCAGGACAGGGCGACTGAAGCTTTCTTT
TRBV2	TRBJ1-1	few	NA	CASSEAESSAFF	TGTGCCAGCAGTGAAGCTGAGAGTTCAGCTTTCTTT
TRBV9	TRBJ2-3	few	NA	CASRSGPSTDTQYF	TGTGCCAGCCGAAGCGGCCCTAGCACAGATACGCAGTATTTT
TRBV28	TRBJ1-1	NA	TRBD1	CASSSRVLRGTEAFF	TGTGCCAGCAGTTCCCGGGTCCTCAGGGGGACTGAAGCTTTCTTT
TRBV4-3	TRBJ2-1	few	TRBD2	CASSQSSGTRYDNEQFF	TGCGCCAGCAGCCAATCCTCCGGGACTAGGTACGACAATGAGCAGTTCTTC
TRBV21-1	TRBJ2-2	NA	NA	CASSKPMTGNTGELFF	TGTGCCAGCAGCAAACCAATGACAGGGAACACCGGGGAGCTGTTTTTT
TRBV7-2	TRBJ2-3	NA	TRBD1	CASSPGQGADTQYF	TGTGCCAGCAGCCCCGGACAGGGTGCAGATACGCAGTATTTT
TRBV10-1	TRBJ2-3	few	NA	CASSVAGPRDTQYF	TGCGCCAGCAGTGTGGCGGGGCCACGGGATACGCAGTATTTT
TRBV4-3	TRBJ1-4	NA	NA	CASSQGLGVEDEKLFF	TGCGCCAGCAGCCAAGGCTTAGGAGTTGAAGATGAAAAACTGTTTTTT
TRBV5-1	TRBJ2-7	NA	TRBD2	CASSLARASGQSYEQYF	TGCGCCAGCAGCTTGGCGAGGGCTAGCGGGCAATCCTACGAGCAGTACTTC
TRBV6-5	TRBJ2-7	NA	TRBD2	CASRTSGSSYEQYF	TGTGCCAGCAGGACTAGCGGGAGCTCCTACGAGCAGTACTTC
TRBV5-6	TRBJ2-7	few	TRBD1	CASSERDRAYEQYF	TGTGCCAGCAGCGAGAGGGACAGGGCCTACGAGCAGTACTTC
TRBV7-9	TRBJ2-5	few	NA	CASSVPREETQYF	TGTGCCAGCAGCGTCCCTAGAGAAGAGACCCAGTACTTC
TRBV9	TRBJ1-2	NA	NA	CASLRGGYTF	TGTGCCAGCCTCCGAGGCGGCTACACCTTC
TRBV29-1	TRBJ1-2	NA	NA	CSGGGSTNYGYTF	TGCAGCGGGGGGGGATCAACTAACTATGGCTACACCTTC
TRBV6-5	TRBJ1-2	NA	TRBD1	CASSGVGQGRGGTF	TGTGCCAGCAGTGGAGTGGGACAGGGCCGCGGAGGCACCTTC
TRBV7-9	TRBJ2-7	few	TRBD2	CASSLTSGEQYF	TGTGCCAGCAGCCTCACTAGCGGCGAGCAGTACTTC
TRBV7-2	TRBJ1-1	NA	TRBD1	CASSSGQPLSEAFF	TGTGCCAGCAGCTCGGGACAGCCCCTCAGCGAAGCTTTCTTT
TRBV6-1	TRBJ2-3	NA	TRBD2	CASSEVPGGPSDTQYF	TGTGCCAGCAGTGAAGTGCCGGGAGGGCCATCAGATACGCAGTATTTT
TRBV5-8	TRBJ2-2	few	NA	CASPVRVGELFF	TGTGCCAGCCCGGTCAGGGTTGGGGAGCTGTTTTTT
TRBV7-9	TRBJ2-7	NA	TRBD2	CASTSLQGLADEQYF	TGTGCCAGCACCTCCCTCCAAGGACTAGCAGACGAGCAGTACTTC
TRBV5-1	TRBJ1-1	few	NA	CATGHTNTEAFF	TGCGCCACCGGACACACGAACACTGAAGCTTTCTTT
TRBV25-1	TRBJ1-2	few	TRBD1	CASSEVRRGGYTF	TGTGCCAGCAGTGAGGTGCGCAGGGGGGGCTACACCTTC
TRBV7-2	TRBJ2-5	NA	TRBD2	CARTKQPEMIAGLQETQYF	TGTGCCAGAACAAAACAACCTGAAATGATAGCGGGCCTACAAGAGACCCAGTACTTC
TRBV6-4	TRBJ2-1	NA	NA	CASSPSGAVEVNEQFF	TGTGCCAGCAGTCCCTCCGGAGCGGTGGAGGTGAATGAGCAGTTCTTC
TRBV5-1	TRBJ1-1	NA	NA	CASSYTATGQGTEAFF	TGCGCCAGCAGCTACACCGCGACAGGTCAGGGCACTGAAGCTTTCTTT
TRBV11-2	TRBJ2-1	NA	NA	CASGQTGLDNEQFF	TGTGCCAGCGGACAGACTGGATTAGACAATGAGCAGTTCTTC
TRBV11-2	TRBJ2-5	NA	NA	CASTRPGGRLRETQYF	TGTGCCAGCACCCGTCCAGGGGGGCGCTTGAGGGAGACCCAGTACTTC
TRBV27	TRBJ2-6	few	TRBD1	CASSLQTGSSGANVLTF	TGTGCCAGCAGTTTACAGACAGGGAGCTCTGGGGCCAACGTCCTGACTTTC
TRBV5-1	TRBJ2-1	NA	TRBD1	CASSLVGQSYNEQFF	TGCGCCAGCAGCTTGGTGGGACAGTCATACAATGAGCAGTTCTTC
TRBV13	TRBJ2-5	few	TRBD2	CASSLSAVRASGREETQYF	TGTGCCAGCAGCTTAAGCGCGGTCAGGGCTAGCGGGAGGGAAGAGACCCAGTACTTC
TRBV5-1	TRBJ2-2	few	TRBD2	CASSSGTSGRVLNTGELFF	TGCGCCAGCAGCAGCGGGACTAGCGGGAGGGTCTTGAACACCGGGGAGCTGTTTTTT
TRBV5-1	TRBJ2-2	NA	TRBD1	CASSLQGADTGELFF	TGCGCCAGCAGCCTTCAGGGGGCCGACACCGGGGAGCTGTTTTTT